The entry that follows covers one TCR beta chain sequence. Antigen unknown. The data belong to a study of shared clonotypes between healthy human individuals. General study findings and limits: Non-shared clonotypes displayed generation probabilities falling below those of clonotypes present in all four donors. The rarefaction results pointed to incomplete sorted-subset sequencing despite large depth.

The V end was cut by 1 base, the J end by 4 bases, with 19 bases between. CDR3 size: 17 residues. CDR1 and CDR2 from the germline V gene are LGHNA and YNFKEQ. Researchers divided each subset's genomic DNA evenly across several immunoSEQ plates. Libraries were prepared by immunoSEQ multiplex PCR; TCRdb keeps only in-frame clonotypes and omits some of them. The table lists more than 900,000 clones, around 82% of them singletons. The genes are TRBV4-2 and TRBJ2-5; D not resolved. The sequence derives from a man aged 18 to 29 in good health. Some clones in this sample may be carry-over from other donors' samples. Sequencing was performed on memory CD4+ T cells from PBMCs. Specified subset: CD45RA-negative fraction. This CDR3 reads CASSQGLAVSSPETQYF. The CDR3 DNA is TGTGCCAGCAGCCAAGGTTTAGCTGTATCGTCCCCAGAGACCCAGTACTTC.